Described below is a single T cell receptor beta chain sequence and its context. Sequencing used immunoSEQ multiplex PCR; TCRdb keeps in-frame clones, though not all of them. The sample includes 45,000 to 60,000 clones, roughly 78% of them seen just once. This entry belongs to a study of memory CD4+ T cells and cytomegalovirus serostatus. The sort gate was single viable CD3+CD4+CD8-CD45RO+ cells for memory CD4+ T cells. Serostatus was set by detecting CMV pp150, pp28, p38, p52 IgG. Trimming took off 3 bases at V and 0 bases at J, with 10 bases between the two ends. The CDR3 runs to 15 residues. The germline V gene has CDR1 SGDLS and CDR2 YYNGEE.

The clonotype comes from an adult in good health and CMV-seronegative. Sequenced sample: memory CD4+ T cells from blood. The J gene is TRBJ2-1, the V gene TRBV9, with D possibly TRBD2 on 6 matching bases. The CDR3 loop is CASSDGTYSYNEQFF. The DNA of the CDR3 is TGTGCCAGCAGCGATGGGACTTACTCCTACAATGAGCAGTTCTTC.